Sequencing of this T cell receptor (beta chain) was carried out in a study of response to subunit inactivated influenza vaccine. Per germline, CDR1 SGHKS and CDR2 YYEKEE (reference sequence). The CDR3 runs to 13 residues. V was trimmed by 3 bases and J by 8 bases, leaving 14 bases between them. This clonotype turned up a few times. Via MiXCR, TCRdb re-called the RT-PCR reads, giving one row per CDR3 protein. The repertoire has about 650,000 distinct CDR3 sequences, approximately 15% of them found once; the top ten carry about 7.6%. V usage is TRBV5-5 and J usage is TRBJ1-2; D ambiguous. The receptor was derived from a man aged 50-59 years who received an inactivated influenza vaccine. The sample in question was PBMCs from blood, obtained less than 15 days before vaccination. The chain's CDR3 is CASSSGGGLGYTF. CDR3 nucleotides: TGTGCCAGCAGCTCGGGCGGCGGCCTCGGCTACACCTTC.